The 15 T cell receptor beta chains in this list originate from one sample, sequenced in a study of identical twins. TCRdb ran MiXCR on the 5' RACE reads and lists one entry per CDR3 protein. The data show hundreds of thousands of distinct CDR3 sequences, with approximately 13% seen just once and around 1.5% held by the top ten. The same data also contributed to another study, on yellow fever vaccine responses in identical twins.

The sample consisted of PBMCs. The receptors were gathered from a woman aged 18-35 years in good health.

This clonotype has a handful of counts. The chain employs TRBV10-3 and TRBJ1-5; D might be TRBD1 (6 bases). The V end lost 8 bases, the J end lost 4 bases, and 12 bases lay between the germline ends. Looked up from germline, CDR1 is ENHRY and CDR2 is SYGVKD. The CDR3 runs 13 residues. CDR3 DNA sequence: TGTGCCATCCGGGACACAAAGAATCAGCCCCAGCATTTT. It yields the protein CAIRDTKNQPQHF.

This clonotype was counted at least ten times. This chain connects TRBV20-1 to TRBJ2-7, with 9 bases that match TRBD2. V lost 0 bases and J lost 1; bases outside the gene matches: 10. Germline V gene lookup returns CDR1 DFQATT and CDR2 SNEGSKA (reference sequence). The CDR3 has 17 amino acids. The CDR3 sequence is CSARDLASGALSYEQYF. For the CDR3, the DNA is TGCAGTGCTAGAGATCTTGCTAGCGGGGCCCTATCCTACGAGCAGTACTTC.

The chain is built from TRBV13 and TRBJ2-5; no reliable D call. V lost 1 base, J lost 3 bases, and 9 bases lay in between. The CDR3 is made up of 14 amino acids. From germline, CDR1 is PRHDT and CDR2 FYEKMQ (reference sequence). Here the CDR3 reads CASSLDLGEETQYF. CDR3 bases: TGTGCCAGCAGCTTAGATCTGGGCGAAGAGACCCAGTACTTC. The entire variable domain, with the rest obtained from reference TRBV13 and TRBJ2-5, is as follows: AAGVIQSPRHLIKEKRETATLKCYPIPRHDTVYWYQQGPGQDPQFLISFYEKMQSDKGSIPDRFSAQQFSDYHSELNMSSLELGDSALYFCASSLDLGEETQYFGPGTRLLVL.

Turning to this clonotype: One junction end disagrees with the germline gene, perhaps due to a read error. In DNA form, the CDR3 reads TGCAGTGCTAGAGGAGAGATCTTT. The encoded protein is CSARGEIF. This rearrangement joins TRBV20-1 to TRBJ1-1; unclear D gene. The CDR3 sequence is 8 residues long. Germline CDR1 reads DFQATT; CDR2 reads SNEGSKA (reference sequence).

This clonotype was seen a few times. The CDR3 sequence: CASIAGVLGTEAFF. Here the CDR3 DNA reads TGTGCCAGCATCGCAGGGGTTTTAGGCACTGAAGCTTTCTTT. The chain combines TRBV28 with TRBJ1-1; D may be TRBD1 (6 bases). Trimming shortened V by 7 bases and J by 4 bases, and 16 bases separated the two germline ends. The germline V gene has CDR1 MDHEN and CDR2 SYDVKM. The CDR3 is 14 amino acids.

This clonotype was seen more than once but under ten times. The V call is TRBV15, the J call TRBJ2-3; 12 nucleotides agree with TRBD2. J gave up 0 bases and V 3 bases, and 13 bases lay outside the gene matches. Germline V gene data show CDR1 as LNHNV and CDR2 as YYDKDF (reference sequence). CDR3 length: 20 residues. CDR3 sequence: CATSSTRWGLAGGSTDTQYF. In DNA form, the CDR3 reads TGTGCCACCAGCAGCACTCGGTGGGGGCTAGCGGGAGGGAGCACAGATACGCAGTATTTT.

The rearrangement uses TRBV4-1 and TRBJ1-6; a weak D match, TRBD1 (5 bases). Germline-derived CDR1 and CDR2 are MGHRA and YSYEKL. This CDR3 spans 14 amino acids. The ends were cut back, 1 base at V and 8 bases at J, with 9 bases in the middle. In nucleotides, the CDR3 is TGCGCCAGCAGCCAAGTGACAGAATATTCACCCCTCCACTTT. This gives the protein CASSQVTEYSPLHF.

The V gene is TRBV12-3 or TRBV12-4, the J gene TRBJ2-7, with D possibly TRBD1 on 5 matching bases. The CDR3 totals 12 residues. Trimming stripped 1 base from V and 8 bases from J, with 9 bases between. The CDR3, as DNA: TGTGCCAGCAGTTTAGGCCAGGGCAAGCAGTACGTC. As protein: CASSLGQGKQYV.

This clonotype came up a few times. The rearrangement joins TRBV12-3 or TRBV12-4 to TRBJ2-3, with 8 bases fitting TRBD1. J gave up 5 bases and V 6 bases, and 10 bases lay outside the gene matches. This CDR3 is built from 15 residues. CDR3 in DNA: TGTGCCAGCAGGATCGCAGGGGGCGTCAAAGATACGCAGTATTTT. It specifies CASRIAGGVKDTQYF.

CDR3 in amino acids: CASTSTGDSGSAHTGELFF. For the CDR3, the DNA is TGCGCCAGCACCTCTACGGGGGATAGCGGGAGTGCGCACACCGGGGAGCTGTTTTTT. The V and J genes are TRBV5-1 and TRBJ2-2; 9 nucleotides match TRBD2. CDR3 length equals 19 residues. Germline values: CDR1 SGHRS, CDR2 YFSETQ. V shed 6 bases and J 3 bases; nucleotides not matched to a gene: 18.

This chain joins TRBV13 and TRBJ2-1, with unresolved D. Germline lookup yields CDR1 PRHDT and CDR2 FYEKMQ (reference sequence). V lost 0 bases and J lost 0, with 18 bases in between. CDR3 size: 19 residues. The CDR3 reads CASSLGVEVSLSSYNEQFF. The CDR3 coding sequence is TGTGCCAGCAGCTTAGGCGTAGAAGTCAGCTTGAGCTCCTACAATGAGCAGTTCTTC.

This clonotype has just a few counts. This chain joins TRBV10-3 and TRBJ2-7, with D possibly TRBD1 on 6 matching bases. The CDR3 is 13 residues long. Germline V lookup: CDR1 ENHRY, CDR2 SYGVKD. Deletions cut 0 bases from V and 9 bases from J, with 12 bases between. CDR3 nucleotide sequence: TGTGCCATCAGTGAGTCAACAGGGAACGTGCAGTACGTC. Translated, it gives CAISESTGNVQYV.

This clonotype was seen a few times. This chain joins TRBV12-3 or TRBV12-4 and TRBJ2-3; no firm D call. The CDR3 extends over 16 amino acids. V lost 2 bases to trimming and J lost 0 bases, with 12 bases between them. The DNA for the CDR3 is TGTGCCAGCAGTTTACCCGGTTTTTCTAGCACAGATACGCAGTATTTT. Translated: CASSLPGFSSTDTQYF.

The chain uses TRBV9 and TRBJ1-3; 7 nucleotides match TRBD1. CDR1 and CDR2 from the germline V gene are SGDLS and YYNGEE. Trimming at V came to 3 bases and at J to 0 bases, leaving 3 bases not matched to a gene. This CDR3 comprises 15 residues. Here the CDR3 reads CASSGGDSSGNTIYF. For the CDR3, the DNA is TGTGCCAGCAGCGGCGGGGACAGCTCTGGAAACACCATATATTTT.

This clonotype was detected only a few times. This chain joins TRBV5-1 and TRBJ1-2, with a possible D match to TRBD1 (5 bases). Between the trimmed V and J ends, which lost 2 bases and 6 bases, there was a span of 8 bases. Germline assignment: CDR1 SGHRS and CDR2 YFSETQ. The CDR3 loop spans 12 amino acids. Here the CDR3 DNA reads TGCGCCAGCAGCTTCGACAGAAATGGCTACACCTTC. Protein sequence: CASSFDRNGYTF.